Following are 25 T cell receptor beta chains from one sample sequenced in a study of cytotoxic CD8 clonotypes in ibrutinib-treated CLL. Method: immunoSEQ multiplex PCR; TCRdb's copy keeps in-frame clones and lacks some. This table has 55,000 to 85,000 clones, 90% appearing once. The sequenced sample was PBMCs, obtained after 12 months of ibrutinib treatment. The receptors were sampled from a human donor with chronic lymphocytic leukemia.

The genes are TRBV7-2 and TRBJ2-2, with D hard to call. The CDR3 sequence is 14 residues long. Germline-derived CDR1 and CDR2 are SGHTA and FQGNSA. V was trimmed by 3 bases and J by 4 bases, leaving 9 bases between them. As DNA, the CDR3 is TGTGCCAGCAGCTTTAGTATCCGCACCGGGGAGCTGTTTTTT. Its translation: CASSFSIRTGELFF.

The CDR3 DNA reads as TGTGCCAGCAGCAACGCTTACGGTGGTTTCTATGAGCAGTTCTTC. It yields the protein CASSNAYGGFYEQFF. V usage is TRBV14 and J usage is TRBJ2-1; no clear D gene. The CDR3 totals 15 residues. Germline values: CDR1 SGHDN, CDR2 FVKESK. The V end lost 5 bases, the J end lost 8 bases, and 19 bases lay between the germline ends.

The rearrangement uses TRBV30 and TRBJ1-1, with D hard to call. The CDR3 is made up of 11 amino acids. Trimming shortened V by 0 bases and J by 13 bases, and 12 bases separated the two germline ends. CDR1 GTSNPN and CDR2 SVGIG come from the germline V gene (reference sequence). The DNA for the CDR3 is TGTGCCTGGAGTGTAAAGGCTATCGGTTTCTTT. Translation: CAWSVKAIGFF.

V is TRBV5-1 and J is TRBJ1-2; TRBD1 is a possible D gene (5 bases). In germline, CDR1 is SGHRS, CDR2 YFSETQ. V was clipped by 0 bases and J by 9 bases, with 18 bases between them. The CDR3 is 15 amino acids. In nucleotides, the CDR3 is TGCGCCAGCAGCTTGGAGGGGACTCTCGTAGATAGCTACACCTTC. Residues: CASSLEGTLVDSYTF.

The V call is TRBV19, the J call TRBJ2-2, with a possible D match to TRBD1 (6 bases). This CDR3 is built from 13 residues. Trimming pared 9 bases from V and 2 bases from J, leaving 10 bases between. Germline V gene lookup returns CDR1 LNHDA and CDR2 SQIVND (reference sequence). The CDR3 loop reads CASRDTNTGELFF. As DNA, the CDR3 is TGTGCCAGCAGGGACACAAACACCGGGGAGCTGTTTTTT.

As DNA, the CDR3 is TGTGCCAGCAGTTTGAGGCGCGGTCAGCCCCAGCATTTT. It specifies CASSLRRGQPQHF. The rearrangement links TRBV27 to TRBJ1-5, with D hard to call. The CDR3 runs to 13 residues. V lost 3 bases and J lost 6, with 9 bases in between. Germline V lookup: CDR1 MNHEY, CDR2 SMNVEV (reference sequence).

In this sample, this clone turned up a few times. The chain joins TRBV6-6 to TRBJ2-5; 10 bases agree with TRBD1. CDR1 MNHNY and CDR2 SVGAGI come from the germline V gene (reference sequence). Unmatched junction bases numbered 11, after V lost 7 bases and J lost 9 bases. This CDR3 spans 14 amino acids. The CDR3 is CASNRGQGLGAQYF. CDR3 nucleotides: TGTGCCAGCAATAGGGGACAGGGGTTAGGAGCCCAGTACTTC.

This chain links TRBV7-9 with TRBJ2-5; D might be TRBD1 (6 bases). Looked up from germline, CDR1 is SEHNR and CDR2 is FQNEAQ (reference sequence). Trimming removed 4 bases from V and 1 base from J, with 13 bases in between. This CDR3 is 15 amino acids long. CDR3 coding DNA: TGTGCCAGCAGCTCCCGAGGGGGTCTCCAAGAGACCCAGTACTTC. Its translation: CASSSRGGLQETQYF.

The V call is TRBV9, the J call TRBJ2-1; no clear D gene. This CDR3 has 14 amino acids. With 4 bases removed from V and 2 bases from J, the gap between germline ends came to 10 bases. The V gene's germline CDR1 is SGDLS and CDR2 YYNGEE. The CDR3 DNA is TGTGCCAGCAGCAGGGAAACCACCTACAATGAGCAGTTCTTC. Translated, it gives CASSRETTYNEQFF.

This sequence joins TRBV27 and TRBJ2-1, with 7 bases that match TRBD2. This CDR3 is built from 15 residues. V trimming: 6 bases; J trimming: 8 bases; junction bases outside the gene matches: 13. CDR1 MNHEY and CDR2 SMNVEV come from the germline V gene (reference sequence). The CDR3 is CASSLGLREWYEQFF. The CDR3, as DNA: TGTGCCAGCAGCCTCGGGTTGCGGGAGTGGTATGAGCAGTTCTTC.

The chain combines TRBV6-6 with TRBJ1-1; 10 bases line up with TRBD1. This CDR3 has 15 residues. The germline V gene has CDR1 MNHNY and CDR2 SVGAGI (reference sequence). Unmatched junction bases numbered 8, after V lost 5 bases and J lost 5 bases. In nucleotides, the CDR3 is TGTGCCAGCAGTGCCCGACAGGGGGCGCAGACTGAAGCTTTCTTT. It codes for CASSARQGAQTEAFF.

The chain recombines TRBV29-1 with TRBJ2-7, with D hard to call. The V and J ends lost 1 base and 4 bases respectively, with 5 bases between them. The CDR3 extends over 11 amino acids. The germline V gene encodes CDR1 SQVTM and CDR2 ANQGSEA. The CDR3 is CSVEGRYEQYF. The CDR3 DNA is TGCAGCGTTGAAGGGCGATACGAGCAGTACTTC.

V gene TRBV9 combines with J gene TRBJ1-3; D might be TRBD1 (6 bases). CDR1 is SGDLS, CDR2 YYNGEE, per germline. V lost 1 base, J lost 2 bases, and 10 bases lay in between. This CDR3 is 15 amino acids long. The CDR3 sequence: CASSVSQGPGNTIYF. The CDR3 coding sequence is TGTGCCAGCAGCGTATCCCAGGGGCCTGGAAACACCATATATTTT.

The J gene is TRBJ2-7, the V gene TRBV15, with a tentative D call TRBD2 (6 bases). The V end lost 0 bases, the J end lost 3 bases, and 12 bases lay between the germline ends. The germline CDR1 and CDR2 sequences are LNHNV and YYDKDF (reference sequence). The CDR3 runs 15 residues. CDR3 DNA sequence: TGTGCCACCAGCAGAGAGAGGGACTTGGTCTACGAGCAGTACTTC. Translating it yields CATSRERDLVYEQYF.

The chain is built from TRBV6-1 and TRBJ1-1; D is unclear. The V gene's germline CDR1 is MNHNS and CDR2 SASEGT. CDR3 size: 13 residues. Between the trimmed V and J ends, which lost 6 bases and 6 bases, there was a span of 14 bases. CDR3 amino acids: CASRDRSLAEAFF. The CDR3 DNA sequence: TGTGCCAGCAGGGACCGTTCGTTGGCTGAAGCTTTCTTT.

The table lists this clone with a count of one. V gene TRBV7-4 combines with J gene TRBJ2-7; 7 bases map to TRBD2. Germline V CDR1 and CDR2: SGHVT, SQSDAQ. The CDR3 spans 16 residues. The J segment lost 3 bases and the V segment lost 2 bases, leaving 10 bases of the junction unmatched. CDR3 loop: CASSLNGLADYYEQYF. DNA of the CDR3: TGTGCCAGCAGCTTAAACGGGCTAGCGGACTACTACGAGCAGTACTTC.

V gene TRBV6-5 combines with J gene TRBJ1-1; a weak D match, TRBD1 (5 bases). V dropped 0 bases and J dropped 6 bases, with 14 bases sitting between them. Germline CDR1 reads MNHEY; CDR2 reads SVGAGI. The length of the CDR3 is 15 residues. The chain's CDR3 is CASSYSSDSKPEAFF. CDR3 DNA sequence: TGTGCCAGCAGTTACTCGAGCGACAGCAAACCTGAAGCTTTCTTT.

J is TRBJ2-2 and V is TRBV6-1; D may be TRBD2 (6 bases). V was cut by 7 bases and J by 3 bases, with 12 bases left in between. The germline V gene encodes CDR1 MNHNS and CDR2 SASEGT. This CDR3 spans 14 amino acids. CDR3 residues: CASIREWDTGELFF. Here the CDR3 DNA reads TGTGCCAGCATCCGGGAGTGGGACACCGGGGAGCTGTTTTTT.

This chain uses TRBV6-4 with TRBJ2-1, with a tentative D call TRBD1 (6 bases). V dropped 5 bases and J dropped 6 bases, with 17 bases sitting between them. The CDR3 extends over 15 amino acids. Germline loops: CDR1 MRHNA, CDR2 SNTAGT. The CDR3 DNA reads as TGTGCCAGCAGTCACCGGGACCAGGGGTTCAATGAGCAGTTCTTC. The encoded protein is CASSHRDQGFNEQFF.

A single count supports this clone. The chain recombines TRBV29-1 with TRBJ1-4; a possible D gene is TRBD1 (5 bases). With 4 bases removed from V and 3 bases from J, the gap between germline ends came to 15 bases. Germline V gene data show CDR1 as SQVTM and CDR2 as ANQGSEA. CDR3 length equals 15 residues. DNA for the CDR3: TGCAGCGTTGCGTTTATGGGGCAGGCTAATGAAAAACTGTTTTTT. Translated: CSVAFMGQANEKLFF.

V gene TRBV29-1 combines with J gene TRBJ2-5; perhaps TRBD1 as D (6 bases). This CDR3 has 12 residues. In germline, CDR1 is SQVTM, CDR2 ANQGSEA. V was clipped by 2 bases and J by 2 bases, with 6 bases between them. In DNA, the CDR3 is TGCAGCGTTGAACAGGGGCAAGAGACCCAGTACTTC. Its protein is CSVEQGQETQYF.

This chain uses TRBV4-2 with TRBJ2-2; 15 nucleotides agree with TRBD2. Germline assignment: CDR1 LGHNA and CDR2 YNFKEQ. Unmatched junction bases numbered 16, after V lost 4 bases and J lost 4 bases. This CDR3 contains 21 residues. This CDR3 is CASSRVRTGLAGGLGTGELFF. The CDR3 coding sequence is TGTGCCAGCAGCCGGGTGAGAACGGGACTAGCGGGAGGATTGGGCACCGGGGAGCTGTTTTTT.

This clone was counted a single time. CDR3 DNA sequence: TGCGCCAGCAGCGACGTCGAGGCTCCTCTCCAAGAGACCCAGTACTTC. This gives the protein CASSDVEAPLQETQYF. The V and J genes are TRBV4-1 and TRBJ2-5; D remains unclear. Germline V gives CDR1 MGHRA, CDR2 YSYEKL. This CDR3 spans 16 amino acids. The V and J ends lost 5 bases and 1 base respectively, with 17 bases between them.

The V and J genes are TRBV28 and TRBJ1-1; the D is unclear. V lost 2 bases, J lost 2 bases, and 9 bases lay in between. The CDR3 extends over 14 amino acids. CDR1 MDHEN and CDR2 SYDVKM come from the germline V gene. CDR3 in DNA: TGTGCCAGCAGTTTACAGGCCATCAACACTGAAGCTTTCTTT. It encodes CASSLQAINTEAFF.

Points on this clone: One end of the junction fails to match germline, which may point to a read error. The chain combines TRBV7-7 with TRBJ2-5; 10 nucleotides match TRBD2. Germline V gives CDR1 SSHAT, CDR2 FNYEAQ (reference sequence). CDR3 length: 16 amino acids. For the CDR3, the DNA is TGTGCTAGCAGCTTAGGTGTAGCGGGAGGCCAAGAGACCCAGTACTTC. It codes for CASSLGVAGGQETQYF.